Listed below are T cell receptor beta chains from one sample, sequenced in a study of cytomegalovirus exposure and HLA in healthy donors. Assay used: immunoSEQ multiplex PCR; TCRdb lists only in-frame clones, some missing. The sample holds around 130,000 clones, roughly 80% seen once. The specimen was PBMCs. These receptors originate from a male donor in good health and CMV-seronegative. Both conserved end residues are part of each CDR3. The D gene is left open where the match is weak. The size field is filled for only some rows; it gives once, few, many or a size class.

TRBD2,NA,TRBV9,TRBJ2-3,TGTGCCAGCAGCGTACTGGGGGGGGGCACAGATACGCAGTATTTT,CASSVLGGGTDTQYF
TRBD1,NA,TRBV29-1,TRBJ2-1,TGCAGCGTTGCATCACGGGGACAGGGCTACAATGAGCAGTTCTTC,CSVASRGQGYNEQFF
TRBD1,NA,TRBV5-4,TRBJ1-2,TGTGCCAGCAGCTTGTTGCAGGGGGGTAACTATGGCTACACCTTC,CASSLLQGGNYGYTF
NA,NA,TRBV7-6,TRBJ1-6,TGTGCCAGCAGCTCCCTACCCACCACCGGGAGTGGTAATTCACCCCTCCACTTT,CASSSLPTTGSGNSPLHF
TRBD1,NA,TRBV6-4,TRBJ2-3,TGTGCCAGCAGTGACACAGGGGGCGCAGATACGCAGTATTTT,CASSDTGGADTQYF
TRBD2,NA,TRBV5-1,TRBJ2-2,TGCGCCAGCAGCACCCGGAGACTAGCGGGACCTCCCGTTTTGTCCGGGGAGCTGTTTTTT,CASSTRRLAGPPVLSGELFF
TRBD1,NA,TRBV27,TRBJ2-7,TGTGCCAGCAGTTTTGGGACAGGGGGAGGGTACGAGCAGTACTTC,CASSFGTGGGYEQYF
TRBD1,NA,TRBV9,TRBJ2-2,TGTGCCAGCAGCGTAGTTGACAGGGACACCGGGGAGCTGTTTTTT,CASSVVDRDTGELFF
NA,NA,TRBV6-4,TRBJ2-5,TGTGCCAGCAGTGAGACAGAACAAGAGACCCAGTACTTC,CASSETEQETQYF
NA,NA,TRBV18,TRBJ1-5,TGTGCCAGCTCACCAGAACAGGACAGTCAGCCCCAGCATTTT,CASSPEQDSQPQHF
TRBD2,NA,TRBV5-1,TRBJ2-7,TGCGCCAACAGCCATAGCGGGTCTAGCTCCTACGAGCAGTACTTC,CANSHSGSSSYEQYF
TRBD1,NA,TRBV5-5,TRBJ1-2,TGTGCCAGCAGCGTGGACAGGGCCAACGTCTATGGCTACACCTTC,CASSVDRANVYGYTF
NA,NA,TRBV11-3,TRBJ1-1,TGTGCCAGCAGCTTTTCCAGGAACACTGAAGCTTTCTTT,CASSFSRNTEAFF
TRBD2,NA,TRBV11-2,TRBJ2-1,TGTGCCAGCAGCGGGGGGGGACGCGTTAAGAGCTCCTACAATGAGCAGTTCTTC,CASSGGGRVKSSYNEQFF
NA,NA,TRBV5-6,TRBJ2-1,TGTGCCAGCAGCCTTCGATTTGGGGGGGCCGGCGAGCAGTTCTTC,CASSLRFGGAGEQFF
NA,few,TRBV5-4,TRBJ1-2,TGTGCCAGCAGCTTGGACCCAGCGAACTATGGCTACACCTTC,CASSLDPANYGYTF
TRBD1,NA,TRBV6-5,TRBJ1-2,TGTGCCAGCTTGGACAGGAACTATGGCTACACCTTC,CASLDRNYGYTF
TRBD1,once,TRBV19,TRBJ2-7,TGTGCCAGTAGTATAGCGGGGACAGGGTCCTACGAGCAGTACTTC,CASSIAGTGSYEQYF
TRBD2,NA,TRBV4-1,TRBJ2-1,TGCGCCAGCAGCCAAGATCCACAGACTAGCGGGCAGCAGTTCTTC,CASSQDPQTSGQQFF
TRBD1,NA,TRBV10-2,TRBJ2-7,TGCGCCAGCACCTTGGACAGGGTCCACGAGCAGTACTTC,CASTLDRVHEQYF
NA,NA,TRBV27,TRBJ2-3,TGTGCCAGCAGGCCGTTTAGTCTCGCCACAGATACGCAGTATTTT,CASRPFSLATDTQYF
NA,once,TRBV11-2,TRBJ2-7,TGTGCCAGCAGCTTAGTAGGAGGGAGTCCCACTGGTTACGAGCAGTACTTC,CASSLVGGSPTGYEQYF
NA,few,TRBV4-2,TRBJ1-5,TGTGCCAGCAGCCAAGACAGGGATCAGCCCCAGCATTTT,CASSQDRDQPQHF
NA,NA,TRBV5-1,TRBJ1-1,TGCGCCAGCAGCTTTTTCGCGAGGGTAGAGAACACTGAAGCTTTCTTT,CASSFFARVENTEAFF
TRBD1,NA,TRBV7-9,TRBJ1-4,TGTGCCAGCAGCCATCTCCGGGACAGGTCTTCAACTAATGAAAAACTGTTTTTT,CASSHLRDRSSTNEKLFF
TRBD1,NA,TRBV12-5,TRBJ1-2,TGTGCCGTCCCAACCCTACAGGGGGCTGGCTATGGCTACACCTTC,CAVPTLQGAGYGYTF
NA,NA,TRBV14,TRBJ1-1,TGTGCCAGCAGCCATATTCTAGGTCGGGACACTGAAGCTTTCTTT,CASSHILGRDTEAFF
TRBD1,NA,TRBV28,TRBJ1-6,TGTGCCAGCAGTTTCCCTTGGACAGGGGGCTCTCCTTACCCCAATTCACCCCTCCACTTT,CASSFPWTGGSPYPNSPLHF
TRBD1,NA,TRBV19,TRBJ1-1,TGTGCCAGTAGCATGGGACAGGCTAACACTGAAGCTTTCTTT,CASSMGQANTEAFF
TRBD1,few,TRBV6-5,TRBJ2-5,TGTGCCAGCAGTTCCCCCCGGGACAGGGGGCAAGAGACCCAGTACTTC,CASSSPRDRGQETQYF
NA,NA,TRBV5-6,TRBJ2-3,TGTGCCAGCAGCCCTAGGAGGCGCACAGATACGCAGTATTTT,CASSPRRRTDTQYF
NA,NA,TRBV6-5,TRBJ2-7,TGTGCCAGCAGTTCACTACGCGGCAGGGCCTACGAGCAGTACTTC,CASSSLRGRAYEQYF
NA,NA,TRBV15,TRBJ2-2,TGTGCCACCAGCAGAGGGGGGTCAGGGAGGACCGGGGAGCTGTTTTTT,CATSRGGSGRTGELFF
TRBD1,NA,TRBV18,TRBJ2-6,TGTGCCAGCTCACCCTTAGCAGGGGGTGAGGGGGCCAACGTCCTGACTTTC,CASSPLAGGEGANVLTF
TRBD1,NA,TRBV19,TRBJ2-7,TGTGCCAGTTCCCGGGACAGGGGGCTTGCCTACGAGCAGTACTTC,CASSRDRGLAYEQYF
TRBD1,NA,TRBV5-6,TRBJ2-5,TGTGCCAGCAGCTTCCCGGGACAGGGTCTCCAAGAGACCCAGTACTTC,CASSFPGQGLQETQYF
NA,NA,TRBV6-5,TRBJ1-6,TGTGCCAGCAGTCCGGACGGAGGGAGTTCACCCCTCCACTTT,CASSPDGGSSPLHF
NA,NA,TRBV6-6,TRBJ2-1,TGTGCCAGCAGTTGGCAGCTAGCCTCAGTCCACAATGAGCAGTTCTTC,CASSWQLASVHNEQFF
NA,few,TRBV7-6,TRBJ2-3,TGTGCCAGCAGCTTAACATCGATGAGCAGGGGCCAAACGCAGTATTTT,CASSLTSMSRGQTQYF
TRBD2,NA,TRBV27,TRBJ2-1,TGTGCCAGCAGTATAAGACTAGCGGGAGGGGATGAGCAGTTCTTC,CASSIRLAGGDEQFF
NA,NA,TRBV2,TRBJ2-4,TGTGCCAGCAGTGGCGGCATTCAGTACTTC,CASSGGIQYF
TRBD1,NA,TRBV5-5,TRBJ2-5,TGTGCCAGCAGCCGGGGACAGCAAGAGACCCAGTACTTC,CASSRGQQETQYF
NA,NA,TRBV2,TRBJ2-7,TGTGCCAGCAGGGGAATCGGGGTCTACGAGCAGTACTTC,CASRGIGVYEQYF
NA,NA,TRBV30,TRBJ2-2,TGTGCCTGGAGTGTTCTCAGGGCGAACGGGGAGCTGTTTTTT,CAWSVLRANGELFF
NA,NA,TRBV6-6,TRBJ2-7,TGTGCCAGCAGTTACTCAGGGGAATACGAGCAGTACTTC,CASSYSGEYEQYF
NA,once,TRBV13,TRBJ1-1,TGTGCCAGCAGCTCCTACAGGGATTGGACTGAAGCTTTCTTT,CASSSYRDWTEAFF
NA,NA,TRBV7-9,TRBJ2-2,TGTGCCAGCAGCCATGGGGCGGGGGAGCTGTTTTTT,CASSHGAGELFF
TRBD1,few,TRBV13,TRBJ1-1,TGTGCCAGCAGCTTATACAGGGGCAGTGGGACTGAAGCTTTCTTT,CASSLYRGSGTEAFF
NA,NA,TRBV9,TRBJ1-3,TGTGCCAGCAGCCAATTGGGAGGGAGGAACACCATATATTTT,CASSQLGGRNTIYF
TRBD1,NA,TRBV27,TRBJ1-1,TGTGCCAGCAGTTCCTTCGGGACAGGGTTTCGCCTGGAAGCTTTCTTT,CASSSFGTGFRLEAFF
TRBD1,NA,TRBV25-1,TRBJ1-2,TGTGCCAGCAGTGAATATATGGGGGGGACAGGCGGCTACACCTTC,CASSEYMGGTGGYTF